The clone carrying this TCR beta chain was seen more than once but under ten times. The target antigen is unknown. 13 Jbeta primers and 60 Vbeta primers were used for the PCR. Assay: immunoSEQ multiplex PCR; the TCRdb copy retains only in-frame clones and omits some. Among roughly 120,000 clones listed, 81% were seen once. V was cut by 4 bases and J by 6 bases, with 16 bases left in between. CDR1 LGHNA and CDR2 YNFKEQ come from the germline V gene. The CDR3 spans 15 residues. The sample is drawn from a study of cytomegalovirus exposure and HLA in healthy donors. Overall study context: Among over 300 genotyped donors, around 80% fell in the Caucasian-associated ancestry cluster.

Overall study findings and caveats: Compared with the roughly 700-donor mean, an Asian-associated ancestry cluster reportedly had fewer N-insertions, according to a later analysis. Earlier findings revealed that most TCR beta V segments proved productive either about 90% or about 30% of the time.

This TCR was recovered from a woman between 25 and 40 years old in good health and CMV-seronegative. This sequence joins TRBV4-2 and TRBJ2-1, with a weak D call TRBD1 (5 bases). Material: PBMCs. CDR3 region: CASSPRAMWGNEQFF. The CDR3 DNA is TGTGCCAGCAGCCCCAGGGCAATGTGGGGCAATGAGCAGTTCTTC.